This T cell receptor beta chain was sequenced during a study of T cells in Graves' hyperthyroidism and ophthalmopathy. Many counts were recorded for this clonotype. The CDR3 covers 13 residues. Deletions cut 5 bases from V and 4 bases from J, with 11 bases between. Germline V gene data show CDR1 as SGHTA and CDR2 as FQGNSA. Lactation, pregnancy, other autoimmune disease or uncontrolled infection led to exclusion of patients. TCR beta CDR3 regions were amplified from RNA transcripts. The HTBI primer set drove a first-round RT-PCR of the TCR CDR3. MiXCR, applied by TCRdb to the multiplex PCR reads, yields one record per CDR3 protein. The repertoire consists of a few hundred thousand distinct CDR3 sequences, with roughly 20% occurring once and the leading ten covering 26%.

The chain combines TRBV7-2 with TRBJ1-2; D call uncertain. The specimen sequenced was blood. The receptor was isolated from a man younger than 35 with Graves' hyperthyroidism. Here the CDR3 DNA reads TGTGCCAGCAGCCAAGAGGGCAGCTATGGCTACACCTTC. This gives the protein CASSQEGSYGYTF.